This is a list of T cell receptor beta chains from one sample in a study of shared clonotypes between healthy human individuals. Only in-frame clones appear in the TCRdb table, and some are missing; sequencing was by immunoSEQ multiplex PCR. The data contain 2,100,000 or so clones, approximately 94% of them singletons. The specimen was naive CD4+ T cells sorted from blood. The receptors come from a man aged 18 to 29 in good health. Each CDR3 is given with its conserved first and last residue. The D gene is left open where the match is weak. Clone size appears in some rows only: once, few, many, or a class for an expanded clone.

v_call	d_call	clone_size	j_call	cdr3_nt	cdr3_aa
TRBV5-1	.	once	TRBJ1-1	TGCGCCAGCAGCTTGTGGGGGCGGGGAACTGAAGCTTTCTTT	CASSLWGRGTEAFF
TRBV4-1	.	.	TRBJ2-1	TGCGCCAGCGGTCGAGGGGAGCAGTTCTTC	CASGRGEQFF
TRBV30	TRBD2	once	TRBJ2-1	TGTGCCTGGAGTGTCCCCGTGGTAGCGGGAAGTGGATTGGGCTCCTACAATGAGCAGTTCTTC	CAWSVPVVAGSGLGSYNEQFF
TRBV15	.	.	TRBJ2-7	TGTGCCACCAGCAGAGCAAACAGCTTCGAAGCCGAGCAGTACTTC	CATSRANSFEAEQYF
TRBV10-3	.	.	TRBJ2-7	TGTGCCATCAGCGAGGGAACCTACGAGCAGTACTTC	CAISEGTYEQYF
TRBV11-2	.	.	TRBJ2-1	TGTGCCAGCAGCTTAATGGGAGAGGATGAGCAGTTCTTC	CASSLMGEDEQFF
TRBV10-2	.	.	TRBJ2-6	TGCGCCAGCAGTGGGGATAGTTTCGGGTTGACTTTC	CASSGDSFGLTF
TRBV18	TRBD1	.	TRBJ2-3	TGTGCCAGCTCACCTTGGGACAGGGGTCCAGATACGCAGTATTTT	CASSPWDRGPDTQYF
TRBV4-3	.	.	TRBJ2-1	TGCGCCAGCAGCCAAGGCCGGGACTTGGGGGGGCAGTTCTTC	CASSQGRDLGGQFF
TRBV10-2	.	few	TRBJ1-5	TGCGCCAGCAGTGAGTCGGGGAATCAGCCCCAGCATTTT	CASSESGNQPQHF
TRBV5-4	.	.	TRBJ1-3	TGTGCCAGCACGGCCGGGTCCGCTGCTTCTGGAAACACCATATATTTT	CASTAGSAASGNTIYF
TRBV2	TRBD1	.	TRBJ2-4	TGTGCCAGCAGCGCGACAGGGTCCAAAAACATTCAGTACTTC	CASSATGSKNIQYF
TRBV27	.	.	TRBJ2-1	TGTGCCAGCAGTTTACGAGGGGGTTACAATGAGCAGTTCTTC	CASSLRGGYNEQFF
TRBV15	TRBD2	.	TRBJ2-2	TGTGCCACCAGCAGGGCCGGCGGGGGGAAGGCCGGGGAGCTGTTTTTT	CATSRAGGGKAGELFF
TRBV4-1	.	.	TRBJ2-1	TGCGCCAGCAGCCAAGCGAGGGACCTACACAATGAGCAGTTCTTC	CASSQARDLHNEQFF
TRBV14	.	.	TRBJ2-7	TGTGCCAGCAGCCAAGATCTTCGGGGTGGCGAGCAGTACTTC	CASSQDLRGGEQYF
TRBV25-1	.	.	TRBJ1-1	TGTGCCAGCAGTCTAAGGAACACTGAAGCTTTCTTT	CASSLRNTEAFF
TRBV5-1	.	.	TRBJ1-6	TGCGCCAGCAGCCGTACAGTGACCGGATCACCCCTCCACTTT	CASSRTVTGSPLHF
TRBV18	.	.	TRBJ1-5	TGTGCCAGCTCACCGGGACTGACGGGCAATCAGCCCCAGCATTTT	CASSPGLTGNQPQHF
TRBV5-1	.	.	TRBJ2-3	TGCGCCAGCAGCTCCCCTCGGGCGGGATTGACTACTAGCACAGATACGCAGTATTTT	CASSSPRAGLTTSTDTQYF
TRBV7-9	TRBD2	.	TRBJ2-5	TGTGCCAGCAGCCCGACAGGCGGGAGGGAAGAGACCCAGTACTTC	CASSPTGGREETQYF
TRBV19	TRBD2	.	TRBJ2-7	TGTGCCAGTAGTACCGGACTAGCGGGACGGGAGCAGTACTTC	CASSTGLAGREQYF
TRBV6-6	.	.	TRBJ1-2	TGTGCCAGCGCCGGGTATCATGGCTACACCTTC	CASAGYHGYTF
TRBV5-1	.	.	TRBJ2-2	TGCGCCAGCAGTCTAGGGGTAACCGGGGAGCTGTTTTTT	CASSLGVTGELFF